This TCR beta chain was recorded in a study of control samples from healthy donors and cancer patients (dated by TCRdb to the early 2020s). In the case of this clone: Which antigen it targets is not known. No clone much larger than this one lies a single base away; base qualities are absent.

The method was the immunoSEQ multiplex PCR assay. As stored in TCRdb, this immuneACCESS dataset retains in-frame rearrangements with V and J assigned. A fraction of the clones does not appear; measured against another copy, unresolved V genes explain less than half of the discrepancy, and the remainder lacks a known reason. For this sample the table gives 150,000 or so clones, of which 80% to 95% were detected only once. The ten most abundant clones make up roughly 2.6% of the sample. A distance of 13 bases separates the germline ends of V and J, which lose 3 bases and 10 bases respectively. Counted from cysteine to phenylalanine, this CDR3 has 14 amino acids. Only the CDR3 portion is preserved as DNA: 42 bases, with reading frame beginning at the first base. The germline V gene (reference sequence) supplies CDR1 SEHNR and CDR2 FQNEAQ.

The clonotype was recovered from a man aged 35 to 55 in good health. The chain links TRBV7-9 with TRBJ1-6; the D gene assignment is ambiguous. Sequencing input: blood. In nucleotide form, the sequence is TGTGCCAGCAGCTTCGCCTCCGTGGACTCACCCCTCCACTTT. The resulting protein is CASSFASVDSPLHF.